The next 14 T cell receptor beta chains were all read from a single sample in a study of OX40 agonist ivuxolimab in advanced cancers. Profiled with immunoSEQ multiplex PCR; TCRdb holds only in-frame clones, not every one. Among some 45,000 clones, approximately 90% were seen once, and the ten largest hold about a fifth. The sample was CD4+ or CD8+ T cells sorted from blood, taken in a trial of the OX40 agonist ivuxolimab. The receptor set was obtained from an adult with an advanced solid tumor such as melanoma, head and neck, liver or kidney cancer.

This chain connects TRBV27 to TRBJ2-7; 8 bases map to TRBD2. Germline CDR1 and CDR2: MNHEY and SMNVEV (reference sequence). V lost 6 bases to trimming and J lost 1 base; unmatched junction nucleotides: 2. The CDR3 contains 13 residues. The CDR3 here is CASRAGGSYEQYF. The CDR3 DNA follows: TGTGCCAGCAGGGCGGGAGGTTCCTACGAGCAGTACTTC.

V and J are TRBV15 and TRBJ1-5, with 10 bases lining up with TRBD1. Germline V lookup: CDR1 LNHNV, CDR2 YYDKDF (reference sequence). CDR3 size: 14 residues. Unmatched junction bases numbered 5, after V lost 5 bases and J lost 7 bases. The CDR3 is CATSDGTGEQPQHF. CDR3 nucleotides: TGTGCCACCAGCGACGGGACAGGGGAGCAGCCCCAGCATTTT.

Here the CDR3 reads CASGQAFQPQHF. The DNA of the CDR3 is TGCGCCAGCGGACAGGCCTTTCAGCCCCAGCATTTT. The chain couples TRBV10-2 to TRBJ1-5, with 7 bases aligning to TRBD1. The CDR3 runs 12 residues. After removal of 8 bases from V and 6 bases from J, the junction contained 4 bases not matched to a gene. Germline CDR1 reads WSHSY; CDR2 reads SAAADI.

The chain employs TRBV28 and TRBJ2-1; TRBD2 matches 9 bases. Germline loops: CDR1 MDHEN, CDR2 SYDVKM. The CDR3 loop spans 16 amino acids. V lost 10 bases, J lost 7 bases, and 17 bases stayed unmatched. CDR3 residues: CATRASRLAEINEQFF. The CDR3 DNA sequence: TGTGCCACCCGAGCATCGAGACTAGCGGAAATTAATGAGCAGTTCTTC.

The J gene is TRBJ1-2, the V gene TRBV5-6; the D gene is possibly TRBD1 (5 bases). This CDR3 spans 12 amino acids. Trimming took 0 bases from V and 10 from J, leaving 10 bases between them. Germline CDR1 and CDR2: SGHDT and YYEEEE. The DNA of the CDR3 is TGTGCCAGCAGCTTGGTGGGGGTCCACTACACCTTC. Translated: CASSLVGVHYTF.

The chain combines TRBV4-1 with TRBJ1-5, with D hard to call. This CDR3 comprises 13 residues. Trimming shortened V by 5 bases and J by 4 bases, and 9 bases separated the two germline ends. CDR1 is MGHRA and CDR2 is YSYEKL in the germline V gene. The DNA of the CDR3 is TGCGCCAGCAGCTTAGCCCAAAATCAGCCCCAGCATTTT. Its protein is CASSLAQNQPQHF.

V and J are TRBV2 and TRBJ2-3; 9 bases map to TRBD1. Germline V gene data show CDR1 as SNHLY and CDR2 as FYNNEI. V shed 2 bases and J 5 bases; nucleotides not matched to a gene: 14. The CDR3 is 18 residues long. CDR3 amino acids: CASSESGTGYLAGDTQYF. DNA of the CDR3: TGTGCCAGCAGTGAATCGGGGACAGGGTATCTTGCAGGAGATACGCAGTATTTT. Together with reference TRBV2 and TRBJ2-3, the CDR3 gives the full variable domain: EPEVTQTPSHQVTQMGQEVILRCVPISNHLYFYWYRQILGQKVEFLVSFYNNEISEKSEIFDDQFSVERPDGSNFTLKIRSTKLEDSAMYFCASSESGTGYLAGDTQYFGPGTRLTVL.

The J gene is TRBJ2-1, the V gene TRBV11-3; unclear D gene. The CDR3 extends over 15 amino acids. The germline gives CDR1 SGHNT, CDR2 YENEEA. V gave up 5 bases and J gave up 0 bases, with 11 bases separating them. The CDR3, as DNA: TGTGCCAGCAGCCTCGGGCTTAGCTCCTACAATGAGCAGTTCTTC. Its protein product is CASSLGLSSYNEQFF.

The sample holds many counts of this clone. V and J are TRBV27 and TRBJ1-1, with TRBD1 as a possible D gene (6 bases). Germline V gives CDR1 MNHEY, CDR2 SMNVEV (reference sequence). Trimming pared 2 bases from V and 5 bases from J, leaving 9 bases between. The CDR3 has 13 residues. DNA of the CDR3: TGTGCCAGCAGTTTAAGGGGGGGGACTGAAGCTTTCTTT. It yields the protein CASSLRGGTEAFF.

This clone was seen a few times. V usage is TRBV30 and J usage is TRBJ1-1; a possible D gene is TRBD1 (6 bases). In germline, CDR1 is GTSNPN, CDR2 SVGIG (reference sequence). This CDR3 is 13 amino acids long. V lost 4 bases, J lost 0 bases, and 9 bases lay in between. The DNA for the CDR3 is TGTGCCTGGAACGGACAGATGAACACTGAAGCTTTCTTT. Amino acid sequence: CAWNGQMNTEAFF.

The chain joins TRBV27 to TRBJ2-7, with D tentatively TRBD1 (5 bases). Germline CDR1 MNHEY, CDR2 SMNVEV (reference sequence). The CDR3 is made up of 13 amino acids. Trimming took off 6 bases at V and 3 bases at J, with 12 bases between the two ends. CDR3 region: CASRGQGFYEQYF. Here the CDR3 DNA reads TGTGCCAGCAGAGGGCAGGGATTCTACGAGCAGTACTTC.

The rearrangement uses TRBV29-1 and TRBJ2-3, with D uncertain. In germline, CDR1 is SQVTM, CDR2 ANQGSEA. The CDR3 totals 15 residues. Trimming stripped 1 base from V and 2 bases from J, with 13 bases between. The CDR3 DNA reads TGCAGCGTTGAAGGGGGTCTGAGCACCACAGATACGCAGTATTTT. This codes for CSVEGGLSTTDTQYF.

This CDR3 reads CASSARTGPTYEQYF. The CDR3, as DNA: TGTGCCAGCAGTGCCCGGACAGGGCCTACCTACGAGCAGTACTTC. This rearrangement joins TRBV2 to TRBJ2-7; TRBD1 aligns across 8 bases. Germline-derived CDR1 and CDR2 are SNHLY and FYNNEI. Unmatched junction bases numbered 7, after V lost 4 bases and J lost 2 bases. The CDR3 has 15 residues.

V usage is TRBV6-4 and J usage is TRBJ2-1; 7 bases are shared with TRBD1. The J segment lost 6 bases and the V segment lost 5 bases, leaving 7 bases of the junction unmatched. CDR3 size: 14 residues. From germline, CDR1 is MRHNA and CDR2 SNTAGT. CDR3 in DNA: TGTGCCAGCAGTATTTACAGGGGTAGCAATGAGCAGTTCTTC. This translates into CASSIYRGSNEQFF.